What follows are 2 T cell receptor beta chains derived from one specimen sequenced in a study of blood T cell repertoires in COVID-19 (dated by TCRdb to between 2020 and 2021). The library relied on the immunoSEQ multiplex PCR assay. TCRdb holds this immuneACCESS table with in-frame rearrangements only. Some clones are missing; in checked studies, unresolved V genes explain under half, and the rest has no known cause. This sample has more than 95,000 clones in its table, and around 84% of those were observed once. The ten largest clones represent 20% to 30% of the sample. The sequenced sample consisted of peripheral blood. These receptors all come from a man between 60 and 75 years old with acute or convalescent COVID-19.

The J gene is TRBJ2-3, the V gene TRBV5-1; D is uncertain. In germline, CDR1 is SGHRS, CDR2 YFSETQ. The length of the CDR3 is 18 residues. V gave up 0 bases and J gave up 0 bases, with 17 bases separating them. As DNA, the CDR3 is TGCGCCAGCAGCTTGGTTTACAGCTCTTCCTCTAGCACAGATACGCAGTATTTT. Its protein product is CASSLVYSSSSSTDTQYF.

The rearrangement joins TRBV5-1 to TRBJ2-3; 9 positions match TRBD1. CDR3 length: 16 residues. J lost 4 bases, V lost 0 bases, and 6 bases had no gene match. CDR1 and CDR2 (germline): SGHRS, YFSETQ. The CDR3 here is CASSLGGTGRADTQYF. The CDR3 nucleotides read TGCGCCAGCAGCTTGGGGGGGACAGGGAGAGCAGATACGCAGTATTTT.